The sequence of this T cell receptor (beta chain) was determined in a study of blood T cell repertoires in COVID-19. Living in about two dozen US areas, the participants were between about 18 and 100 years of age. Participant-given clinical history determined each cohort assignment. Germline CDR1 is MGHDK and CDR2 is SYGVNS. V dropped 6 bases and J dropped 5 bases, with 17 bases sitting between them. The CDR3 covers 15 residues. In the source study's methods: Amplification of reference gene primers was used by the study to estimate nucleated cell counts. Sequenced by immunoSEQ multiplex PCR; TCRdb stores in-frame clones only, minus some. That table gives V, J and clone size, and the DNA gave D and trimming. Among about 140,000 clones listed, roughly 84% were seen once.

This chain connects TRBV25-1 to TRBJ2-1; no clear D. The TCR sequence derives from a man aged 35 to 55 with acute COVID-19. The sample was PBMCs or T cells enriched from blood (not recorded which). DNA for the CDR3: TGTGCCAGCAGCCCCAAGCTGATTTCCCACAATGAGCAGTTCTTC. Protein sequence: CASSPKLISHNEQFF. The complete variable domain, with remaining parts taken from reference TRBV25-1 and TRBJ2-1, reads EADIYQTPRYLVIGTGKKITLECSQTMGHDKMYWYQQDPGMELHLIHYSYGVNSTEKGDLSSESTVSRIRTEHFPLTLESARPSHTSQYLCASSPKLISHNEQFFGPGTRLTVL.